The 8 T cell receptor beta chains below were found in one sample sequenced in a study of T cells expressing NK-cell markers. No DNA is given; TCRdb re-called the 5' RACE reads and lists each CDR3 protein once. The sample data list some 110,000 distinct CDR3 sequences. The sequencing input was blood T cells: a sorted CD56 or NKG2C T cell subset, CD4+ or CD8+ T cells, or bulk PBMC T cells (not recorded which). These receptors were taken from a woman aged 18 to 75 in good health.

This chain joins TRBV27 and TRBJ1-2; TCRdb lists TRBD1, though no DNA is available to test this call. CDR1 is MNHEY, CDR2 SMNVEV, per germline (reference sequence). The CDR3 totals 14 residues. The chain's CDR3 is CASTQGTGVGGYTF.

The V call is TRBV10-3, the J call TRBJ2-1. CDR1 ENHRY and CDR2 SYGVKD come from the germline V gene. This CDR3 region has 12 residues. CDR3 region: CAIRRANNEQFF.

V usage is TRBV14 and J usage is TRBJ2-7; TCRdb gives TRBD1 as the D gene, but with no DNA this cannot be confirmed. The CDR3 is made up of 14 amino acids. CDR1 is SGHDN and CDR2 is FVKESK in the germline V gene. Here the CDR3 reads CASSRTGFAYEQYF.

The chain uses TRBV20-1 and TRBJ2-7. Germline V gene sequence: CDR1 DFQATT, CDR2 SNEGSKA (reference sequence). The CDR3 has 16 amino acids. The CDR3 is CSARDKGSGTAYEQYF.

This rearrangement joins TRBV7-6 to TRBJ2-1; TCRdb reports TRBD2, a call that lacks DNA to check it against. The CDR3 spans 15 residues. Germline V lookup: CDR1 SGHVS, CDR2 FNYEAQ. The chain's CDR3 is CASSPVGRDYNEQFF.

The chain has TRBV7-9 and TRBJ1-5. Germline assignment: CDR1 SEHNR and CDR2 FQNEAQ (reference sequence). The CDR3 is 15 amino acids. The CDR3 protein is CASSLDGYSNQPQHF.

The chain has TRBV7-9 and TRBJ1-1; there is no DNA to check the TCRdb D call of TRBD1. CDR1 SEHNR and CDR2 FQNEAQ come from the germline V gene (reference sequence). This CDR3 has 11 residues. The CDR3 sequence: CASSWDVEAFF.

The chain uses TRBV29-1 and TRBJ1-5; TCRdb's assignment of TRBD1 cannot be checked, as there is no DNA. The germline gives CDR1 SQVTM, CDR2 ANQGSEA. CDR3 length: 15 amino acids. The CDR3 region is CSVGGGTASNQPQHF.